This T cell receptor (beta chain) appears in the sequencing data of a study of control samples from healthy donors and cancer patients. Trimming removed 2 bases from V and 7 bases from J; junction bases left unmatched: 4. This CDR3 is 13 amino acids long. In germline, CDR1 is MNHEY, CDR2 SMNVEV (reference sequence). This table comes from immunoSEQ multiplex PCR, and its TCRdb copy is limited to in-frame clones, with some not included. The table has almost 95,000 clones, over 75% seen once. The TCR comes from a woman under 30 in good health. The V call is TRBV27, the J call TRBJ1-1; 7 bases align to TRBD1. The sample comprised blood. The CDR3 nucleotides are TGTGCCAGCAGTTTAGGGGGACAGAATGAAGCTTTCTTT. It encodes CASSLGGQNEAFF.